Listed below are T cell receptor beta chains from one sample, sequenced in a study of shared clonotypes between healthy human individuals. Sequencing was performed with immunoSEQ multiplex PCR; in TCRdb, only in-frame clones are kept and a portion is missing. The sample consists of about 1,500,000 clones, roughly 97% of them appearing once. The sequenced material came from naive CD4+ T cells sorted from blood. The origin of the receptors is a man aged 25 to 40 in good health. Both conserved end residues are part of each CDR3. The D gene is left open where the match is weak. Clone size is stated in some rows and not others, as once, few, many or a class when expanded.

v_call	j_call	clone_size	d_call	cdr3_aa	cdr3_nt
TRBV5-1	TRBJ2-3	-	-	CASSLRDTDTQYF	TGCGCCAGCAGCTTACGGGACACAGATACGCAGTATTTT
TRBV4-3	TRBJ2-1	-	TRBD2	CASSQEPKRFLAGGENEQFF	TGCGCCAGCAGCCAAGAGCCCAAAAGATTCCTAGCGGGAGGGGAGAATGAGCAGTTCTTC
TRBV10-3	TRBJ1-5	once	-	CAIKGQGNQPQHF	TGTGCCATCAAAGGCCAGGGCAATCAGCCCCAGCATTTT
TRBV11-2	TRBJ2-5	-	TRBD2	CASSLRWTSSQETQYF	TGTGCCAGCAGCTTAAGGTGGACTAGCAGCCAAGAGACCCAGTACTTC
TRBV5-1	TRBJ2-7	-	-	CASSRHVQSGPEQYF	TGCGCCAGCAGCCGACACGTACAGAGCGGCCCAGAGCAGTACTTC
TRBV5-1	TRBJ2-5	-	-	CASSLVQGHETQYF	TGCGCCAGCAGCTTGGTCCAGGGTCACGAGACCCAGTACTTC
TRBV7-9	TRBJ2-7	few	-	CASSLDRDSYEQYF	TGTGCCAGCAGCTTAGACAGGGACTCCTACGAGCAGTACTTC
TRBV5-1	TRBJ1-2	-	-	CASSLDRGDGYGYTF	TGCGCCAGCAGCTTGGACCGGGGCGATGGCTATGGCTACACCTTC
TRBV9	TRBJ2-3	-	TRBD2	CASSVGPSGPTDTQYF	TGTGCCAGCAGCGTAGGCCCTAGCGGGCCCACAGATACGCAGTATTTT
TRBV27	TRBJ1-2	-	-	CASQGSLGYGYTF	TGTGCCAGTCAGGGGTCCTTGGGCTATGGCTACACCTTC
TRBV9	TRBJ1-4	-	TRBD1	CASSCTRHRGSNEKLFF	TGTGCCAGCAGCTGTACCCGGCACAGGGGATCTAATGAAAAACTGTTTTTT
TRBV7-9	TRBJ1-5	-	-	CASSLNSNQPQHF	TGTGCCAGCAGCCTCAATAGCAATCAGCCCCAGCATTTT
TRBV27	TRBJ1-2	-	-	CASSLALGVGYTF	TGTGCCAGCAGTTTAGCTTTAGGGGTTGGCTACACCTTC
TRBV15	TRBJ2-3	-	TRBD2	CATSSGGSTDTQYF	TGTGCCACGTCTAGCGGGGGGAGCACAGATACGCAGTATTTT
TRBV6-5	TRBJ2-1	-	-	CASSPPGTANNEQFF	TGTGCCAGCAGTCCCCCCGGGACCGCAAACAATGAGCAGTTCTTC
TRBV19	TRBJ2-1	-	TRBD1	CASSPGQGKDNEQFF	TGTGCCAGTAGTCCAGGACAGGGGAAAGACAATGAGCAGTTCTTC
TRBV7-2	TRBJ2-7	-	-	CASSFTEGIRYEQYF	TGTGCCAGCAGCTTTACAGAAGGTATCCGATACGAGCAGTACTTC
TRBV11-2	TRBJ2-7	-	TRBD2	CASRPIAGLANEQYF	TGTGCCAGCAGGCCAATAGCGGGACTAGCAAACGAGCAGTACTTC
TRBV5-4	TRBJ2-5	-	-	CASSLDGETQYF	TGTGCCAGCAGCTTAGATGGGGAGACCCAGTACTTC
TRBV7-9	TRBJ2-1	-	TRBD2	CASSTRLAGGPYNEQFF	TGTGCCAGCAGCACTAGACTAGCGGGAGGGCCCTACAATGAGCAGTTCTTC
TRBV6-5	TRBJ2-3	-	TRBD1	CASSFGTGLSTDTQYF	TGTGCCAGCAGTTTCGGGACAGGGCTAAGCACAGATACGCAGTATTTT
TRBV7-9	TRBJ2-2	-	TRBD2	CASSVGLADLTGELFF	TGTGCCAGCAGTGTAGGACTAGCGGACCTCACCGGGGAGCTGTTTTTT
TRBV10-3	TRBJ2-7	-	-	CAISEGAGLSYEQYF	TGTGCCATCAGTGAGGGTGCGGGCCTCTCCTACGAGCAGTACTTC
TRBV7-9	TRBJ2-4	-	TRBD1	CASSERLQGELNIQYF	TGTGCCAGCAGCGAACGTCTCCAGGGGGAACTTAACATTCAGTACTTC
TRBV5-6	TRBJ1-4	-	-	CASSPTSQGLREKLFF	TGTGCCAGCAGCCCCACAAGTCAGGGCCTTCGTGAAAAACTGTTTTTT
TRBV30	TRBJ2-2	-	-	CAWIDLRKLNTGELFF	TGTGCCTGGATAGATTTGCGCAAACTGAACACCGGGGAGCTGTTTTTT
TRBV12-2	TRBJ2-7	-	-	CASRLDGRGYEQYF	TGTGCAAGTCGCTTAGATGGCAGGGGCTACGAGCAGTACTTC
TRBV11-2	TRBJ1-2	-	-	CASSHYRGRGNYGYTF	TGTGCCAGCAGTCATTACCGGGGCAGGGGTAACTATGGCTACACCTTC
TRBV30	TRBJ1-1	-	TRBD1	CAWNDRGLTEAFF	TGTGCCTGGAACGACAGGGGGCTCACTGAAGCTTTCTTT
TRBV11-3	TRBJ2-5	-	-	CASSLGGIGETQYF	TGTGCCAGCAGCTTAGGTGGGATTGGAGAGACCCAGTACTTC
TRBV28	TRBJ2-1	-	-	CASSLHRGSSYNEQFF	TGTGCCAGCAGCCTACATCGGGGGAGCTCCTACAATGAGCAGTTCTTC
TRBV28	TRBJ1-4	-	-	CASSLNPPGKHEKLFF	TGTGCCAGCAGTTTGAATCCTCCCGGGAAGCATGAAAAACTGTTTTTT
TRBV5-5	TRBJ1-1	-	-	CASSLEAGRTEAFF	TGTGCCAGCAGCTTGGAGGCGGGGAGGACTGAAGCTTTCTTT
TRBV5-1	TRBJ1-5	-	-	CASSLDHNQPQHF	TGCGCCAGCAGCCTGGACCACAATCAGCCCCAGCATTTT
TRBV19	TRBJ2-5	-	-	CASSIAMPETQYF	TGTGCCAGTAGTATAGCAATGCCAGAGACCCAGTACTTC
TRBV30	TRBJ1-2	-	-	CAWSDLGAGYGYTF	TGTGCCTGGAGTGATCTGGGGGCGGGCTATGGCTACACCTTC
TRBV5-1	TRBJ2-3	-	TRBD2	CASSPPASGRADTQYF	TGCGCCAGCAGCCCACCCGCTAGCGGGAGAGCAGATACGCAGTATTTT
TRBV11-2	TRBJ2-7	-	-	CASSSAQGRYEQYF	TGTGCCAGCAGCTCTGCCCAGGGAAGATACGAGCAGTACTTC
TRBV28	TRBJ1-2	-	-	CASSSVHGYTF	TGTGCCAGCAGTTCGGTCCATGGCTACACCTTC
TRBV20-1	TRBJ2-7	once	-	CSTNSGYEQYF	TGCAGTACCAACTCAGGCTACGAGCAGTACTTC
TRBV18	TRBJ2-7	-	TRBD2	CASSPLAGVQKEQYF	TGTGCCAGCTCACCCTTAGCGGGAGTTCAGAAAGAGCAGTACTTC
TRBV4-1	TRBJ1-4	-	-	CASSPLGTAEKLFF	TGCGCCAGCAGCCCCCTGGGGACGGCTGAAAAACTGTTTTTT
TRBV19	TRBJ2-5	-	-	CASSPRVRETQYF	TGTGCCAGTAGTCCCCGTGTCCGGGAGACCCAGTACTTC
TRBV23-1	TRBJ2-7	-	-	CASSQSTDRAYEQYF	TGCGCCAGCAGTCAATCTACGGACAGAGCCTACGAGCAGTACTTC
TRBV7-2	TRBJ2-2	few	-	CASSLEGLGSGELFF	TGTGCCAGCAGCTTAGAGGGCCTCGGAAGCGGGGAGCTGTTTTTT
TRBV28	TRBJ2-7	few	-	CASSLGYEQYF	TGTGCCAGCAGTTTGGGATACGAGCAGTACTTC
TRBV7-9	TRBJ2-7	-	TRBD2	CASSSRGGSGYEQYF	TGTGCCAGCAGCTCACGGGGAGGGAGTGGTTACGAGCAGTACTTC
TRBV2	TRBJ1-5	-	TRBD1	CASSEDRDRLSQPQHF	TGTGCCAGCAGTGAAGATCGGGACAGGCTGAGTCAGCCCCAGCATTTT
TRBV18	TRBJ1-2	-	-	CASSPTEGTGGYTF	TGTGCCAGCTCACCCACCGAAGGAACGGGTGGCTACACCTTC
TRBV27	TRBJ1-5	-	-	CASSYGLAQPQHF	TGTGCCAGCAGTTACGGCTTGGCTCAGCCCCAGCATTTT
TRBV10-3	TRBJ1-2	-	-	CAISESMGQDPPTSGYTF	TGTGCCATCAGTGAGTCGATGGGGCAGGATCCCCCTACGAGTGGCTACACCTTC
TRBV19	TRBJ1-1	once	TRBD1	CASRHTGVDTEAFF	TGTGCCAGTAGGCACACAGGGGTTGATACTGAAGCTTTCTTT
TRBV19	TRBJ2-1	once	TRBD2	CASSTPGLAGLWGGYNEQFF	TGTGCCAGTAGTACCCCGGGACTAGCGGGACTTTGGGGGGGTTACAATGAGCAGTTCTTC
TRBV14	TRBJ1-3	-	-	CASSPRISGNTIYF	TGTGCCAGCAGCCCGAGAATCTCTGGAAACACCATATATTTT